This TCR beta chain was profiled in a study of T cells in localized non-small cell lung cancer. Overall study findings and caveats: T cell clonality was highest in uninvolved adjacent lung, above tumor. Adjacent lung was found to contain a median about 62 of the top 100 tumor clones. Because researchers sequenced only one region of the tumor, heterogeneity is still possible.

This CDR3 spans 14 amino acids. V was trimmed by 5 bases and J by 7 bases, leaving 14 bases between them. Germline V lookup: CDR1 MNHEY, CDR2 SVGAGI. Comment on this clone: No antigen is known for it.

Generated by immunoSEQ multiplex PCR, the TCRdb table keeps only in-frame clones and is missing some. The sample lists around 36,000 clones; roughly 79% were seen once. The sample was peripheral blood mononuclear cells, taken before any cancer treatment. The genes are TRBV6-5 and TRBJ2-2, with D possibly called TRBD1 or TRBD2 (5 bases each). The sequence was collected from a male donor aged 60 or over with stage II lung adenocarcinoma. CDR3 amino acids: CASSPRKGSGELFF. CDR3 coding DNA: TGTGCCAGCAGTCCCCGGAAGGGGAGCGGGGAGCTGTTTTTT.